This is a list of T cell receptor beta chains from one sample in a study of blood T cells in healthy people across ages. TCRdb processed the 5' RACE reads anew with MiXCR; each CDR3 protein has one entry. The sample includes over a million distinct CDR3 sequences, roughly 60% seen only once; the top ten take under 8.5%. The source material was blood. These receptors were taken from a man younger than 30 in good health. Both conserved end residues are part of each CDR3. A D gene is named only where the DNA matches it firmly.

j_gene	d_gene	v_gene	CDR3aa
TRBJ2-7	.	TRBV9	CASSESDTHPYYEQYF
TRBJ1-2	.	TRBV6-2/TRBV6-3	CASSYSPGVYGYTF
TRBJ2-1	TRBD1	TRBV24-1	CATSAGGQGRNEQFF
TRBJ2-7	.	TRBV6-1	CASSEVSPQQYF
TRBJ2-1	.	TRBV7-9	CASVSRDNYNEQFF
TRBJ2-5	TRBD2	TRBV6-6	CASSYSKLAYNNEQYF
TRBJ2-1	.	TRBV29-1	CSVPSYPGYNEQFF
TRBJ2-2	.	TRBV12-5	CASGVSGGSGELFF
TRBJ2-3	.	TRBV20-1	CSARDGGWASKGDTQYF
TRBJ2-7	TRBD1	TRBV6-6	CASRISGQGYGQYF
TRBJ2-7	.	TRBV6-5	CASSRQVYSYEQYF
TRBJ2-7	TRBD2	TRBV29-1	CSARVVSRAGSSYEQYF
TRBJ1-5	.	TRBV12-3/TRBV12-4	CASSLALYSNQPQHF
TRBJ2-1	.	TRBV7-6	CASSFGRVPYNEQFF
TRBJ2-3	.	TRBV20-1	CSAPPSDTQYF
TRBJ1-2	.	TRBV6-6	CASSYDLVGYTF
TRBJ2-7	TRBD2	TRBV20-1	CSARREGNSYEQYF
TRBJ1-2	.	TRBV28	CASSMEWYGYTF
.	.	TRBV10-3	CVISEGDKTYEQYF
TRBJ1-3	TRBD1	TRBV6-5	CASSYSGQGSGNTIYF
TRBJ1-2	.	TRBV4-3	CASSQGRGSDGYTF
TRBJ2-7	.	TRBV5-1	CASSSGLLYLSSYEQYF